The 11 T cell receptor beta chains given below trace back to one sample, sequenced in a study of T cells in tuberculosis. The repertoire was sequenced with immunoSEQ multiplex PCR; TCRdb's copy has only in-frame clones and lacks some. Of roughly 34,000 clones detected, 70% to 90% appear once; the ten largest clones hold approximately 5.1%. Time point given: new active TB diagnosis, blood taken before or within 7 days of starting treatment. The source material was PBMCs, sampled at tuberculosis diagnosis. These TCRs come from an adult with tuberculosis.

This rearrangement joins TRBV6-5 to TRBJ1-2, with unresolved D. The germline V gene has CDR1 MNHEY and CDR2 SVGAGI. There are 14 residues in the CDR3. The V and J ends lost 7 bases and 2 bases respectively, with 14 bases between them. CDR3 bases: TGTGCCAGCAACGACGGAGCCCTGAACTATGGCTACACCTTC. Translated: CASNDGALNYGYTF.

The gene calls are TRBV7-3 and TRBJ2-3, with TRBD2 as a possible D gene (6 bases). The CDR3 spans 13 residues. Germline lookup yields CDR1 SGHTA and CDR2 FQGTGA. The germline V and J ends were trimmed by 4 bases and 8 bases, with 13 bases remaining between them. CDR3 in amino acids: CASSSVGGGTQYF. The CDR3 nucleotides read TGTGCCAGCAGCTCCGTCGGGGGTGGTACGCAGTATTTT.

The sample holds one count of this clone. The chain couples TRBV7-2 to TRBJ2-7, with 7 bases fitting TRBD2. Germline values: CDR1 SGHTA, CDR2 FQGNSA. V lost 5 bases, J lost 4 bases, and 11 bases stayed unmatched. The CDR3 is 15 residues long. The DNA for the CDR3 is TGTGCCAGCAGCGGGGGGGGTAGCGGGTATTACGAGCAGTACTTC. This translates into CASSGGGSGYYEQYF.

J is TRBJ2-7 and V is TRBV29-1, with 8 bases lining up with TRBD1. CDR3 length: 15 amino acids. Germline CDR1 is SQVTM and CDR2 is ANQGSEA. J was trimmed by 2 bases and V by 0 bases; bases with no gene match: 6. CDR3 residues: CSVEDMAGGTYEQYF. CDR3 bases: TGCAGCGTTGAAGATATGGCAGGGGGCACCTACGAGCAGTACTTC.

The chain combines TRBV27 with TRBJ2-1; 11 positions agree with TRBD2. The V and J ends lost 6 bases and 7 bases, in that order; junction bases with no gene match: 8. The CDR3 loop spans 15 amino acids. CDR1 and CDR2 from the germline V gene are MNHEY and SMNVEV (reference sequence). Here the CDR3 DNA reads TGTGCCAGCAGCCCCGGACTAGCGGGTGGGAATGAGCAGTTCTTC. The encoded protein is CASSPGLAGGNEQFF.

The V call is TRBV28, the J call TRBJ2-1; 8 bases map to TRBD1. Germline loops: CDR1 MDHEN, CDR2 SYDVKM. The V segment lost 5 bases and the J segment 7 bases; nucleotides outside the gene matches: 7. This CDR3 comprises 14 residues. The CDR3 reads CASSPRTGNNEQFF. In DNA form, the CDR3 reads TGTGCCAGCAGTCCACGGACAGGGAATAATGAGCAGTTCTTC. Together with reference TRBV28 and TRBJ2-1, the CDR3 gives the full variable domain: DVKVTQSSRYLVKRTGEKVFLECVQDMDHENMFWYRQDPGLGLRLIYFSYDVKMKEKGDIPEGYSVSREKKERFSLILESASTNQTSMYLCASSPRTGNNEQFFGPGTRLTVL.

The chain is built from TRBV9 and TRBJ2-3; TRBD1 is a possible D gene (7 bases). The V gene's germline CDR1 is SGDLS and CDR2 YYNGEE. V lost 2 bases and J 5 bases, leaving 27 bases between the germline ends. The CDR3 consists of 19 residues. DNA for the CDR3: TGTGCCAGCAGCGTTGGAGGGGGCGGGGACTCCTCAGTGGGAGATACGCAGTATTTT. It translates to CASSVGGGGDSSVGDTQYF. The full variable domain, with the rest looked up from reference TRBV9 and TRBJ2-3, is DSGVTQTPKHLITATGQRVTLRCSPRSGDLSVYWYQQSLDQGLQFLIQYYNGEERAKGNILERFSAQQFPDLHSELNLSSLELGDSALYFCASSVGGGGDSSVGDTQYFGPGTRLTVL.

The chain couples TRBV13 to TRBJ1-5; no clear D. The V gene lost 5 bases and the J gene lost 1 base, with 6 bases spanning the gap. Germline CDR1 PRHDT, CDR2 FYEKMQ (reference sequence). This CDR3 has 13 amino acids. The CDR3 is CASSRGSNQPQHF. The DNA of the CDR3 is TGTGCCAGCAGCAGAGGGAGCAATCAGCCCCAGCATTTT.

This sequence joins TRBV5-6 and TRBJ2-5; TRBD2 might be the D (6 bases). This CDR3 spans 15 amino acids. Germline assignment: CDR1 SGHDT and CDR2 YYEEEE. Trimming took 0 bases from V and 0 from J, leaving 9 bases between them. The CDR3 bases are TGTGCCAGCAGCTTGGGGGCGGGGTACCAAGAGACCCAGTACTTC. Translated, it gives CASSLGAGYQETQYF.

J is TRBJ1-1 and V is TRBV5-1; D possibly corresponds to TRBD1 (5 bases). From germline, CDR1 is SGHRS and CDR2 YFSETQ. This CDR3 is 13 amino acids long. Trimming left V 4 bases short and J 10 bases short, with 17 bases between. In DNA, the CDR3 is TGCGCCAGCAGCGAGGGCGGACGGGGGGTAGCTTTCTTT. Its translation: CASSEGGRGVAFF.

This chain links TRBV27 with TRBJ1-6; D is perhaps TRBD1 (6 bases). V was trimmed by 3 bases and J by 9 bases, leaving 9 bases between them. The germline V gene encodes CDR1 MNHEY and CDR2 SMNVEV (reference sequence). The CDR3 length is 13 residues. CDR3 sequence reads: CASSFRGGSPLHF. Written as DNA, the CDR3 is TGTGCCAGCAGTTTCAGAGGGGGTTCACCCCTCCACTTT.